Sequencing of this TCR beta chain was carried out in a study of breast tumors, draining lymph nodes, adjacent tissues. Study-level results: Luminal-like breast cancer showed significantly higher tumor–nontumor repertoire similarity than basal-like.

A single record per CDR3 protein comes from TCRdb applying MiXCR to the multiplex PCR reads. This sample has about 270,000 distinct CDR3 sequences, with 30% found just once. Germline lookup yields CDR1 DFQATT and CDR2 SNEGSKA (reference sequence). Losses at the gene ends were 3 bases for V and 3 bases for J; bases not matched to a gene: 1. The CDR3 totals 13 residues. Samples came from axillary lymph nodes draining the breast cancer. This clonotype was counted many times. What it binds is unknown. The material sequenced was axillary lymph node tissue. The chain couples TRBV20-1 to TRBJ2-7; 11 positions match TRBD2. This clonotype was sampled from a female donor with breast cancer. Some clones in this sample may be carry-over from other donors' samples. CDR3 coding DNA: TGCAGTGCTAGTGGGACTAGCGGCTACGAGCAGTACTTC. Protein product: CSASGTSGYEQYF.